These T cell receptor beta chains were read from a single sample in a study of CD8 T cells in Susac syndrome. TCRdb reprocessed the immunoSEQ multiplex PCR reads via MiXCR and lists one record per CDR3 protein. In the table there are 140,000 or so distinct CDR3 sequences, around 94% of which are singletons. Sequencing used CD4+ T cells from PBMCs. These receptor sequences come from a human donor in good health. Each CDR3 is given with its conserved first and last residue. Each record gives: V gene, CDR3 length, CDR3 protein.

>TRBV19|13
CASSVQTNTEAFF
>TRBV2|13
CASISGSADTQYF
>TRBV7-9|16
CASSSTGPVNRETQYF
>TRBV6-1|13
CASNDRVKQPQHF
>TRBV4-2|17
CASSQGRQGGFDTEAFF
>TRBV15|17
CATSRQLAGGLQETQYF
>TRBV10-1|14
CASSDGGGRGEQYF
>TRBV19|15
CASRLTGQPNQPQHF
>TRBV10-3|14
CAITDRGNTGELFF
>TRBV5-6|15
CASSLALASYNEQFF
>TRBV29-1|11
CSVERGTGVAF
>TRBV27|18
CASSSPRGVSGSTDTQYF
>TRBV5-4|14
CASSPSGRGYEQYF
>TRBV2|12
CASKEGGQTQYF
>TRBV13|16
CASSSGLAGPDGTQYF
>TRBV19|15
CASSIKRAGANVLTF
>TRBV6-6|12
CATRTGEETQYF
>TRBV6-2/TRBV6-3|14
CASRETSGTYEQYF
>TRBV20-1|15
CSAPPTRPRDNEQFF
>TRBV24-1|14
CATSENRGSYGYTF
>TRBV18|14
CASSRWDSNSPLHF
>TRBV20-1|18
CSAGYPGLAGDGSGELFF
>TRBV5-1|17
CASSPGGVAVVYNEQFF
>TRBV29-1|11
CSVVPFYGYTF
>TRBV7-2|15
CASRLWREAKNIQYF
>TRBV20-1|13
CSARDSGLYEQYF
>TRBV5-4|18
CASSLGLAGAGYHETQYF
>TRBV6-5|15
CASSYLGSNTDTQYF
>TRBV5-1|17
CASSLTPSGSTGGEQYF
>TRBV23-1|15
CASSQYAPGNYGYTF
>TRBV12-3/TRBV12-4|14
CASSLARGGTEAFF
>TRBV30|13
CAGQARVGYEQYF
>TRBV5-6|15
CASSSVRGPNQPQHF
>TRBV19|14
CASSIDREGYGYTF
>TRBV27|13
CASKVSGTGELFF
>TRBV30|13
CAWRGQGLGEQYF
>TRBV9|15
CASSPRQGKDYEQYF
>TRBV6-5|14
CASSRDRGHTEAFF
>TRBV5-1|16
CASSPGTSGSTGELFF
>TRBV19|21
CASTRPPVNGLAGGPYNEQFF
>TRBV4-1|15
CASSHPARANEKLFF
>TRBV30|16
CAWGANRVSGANVLTF
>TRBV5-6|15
CASTKTGGAYNEQFF
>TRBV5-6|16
CASSYLFTGQYTEAFF
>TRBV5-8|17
CASSYGIQAFGNQPQHF
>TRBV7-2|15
CASSPLRGPGNTIYF
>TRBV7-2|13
CASSLLTGDTQYF